The 11 T cell receptor beta chains given below trace back to one sample, sequenced in a study of blood T cell repertoires in COVID-19. The repertoire was sequenced with immunoSEQ multiplex PCR; TCRdb's copy has only in-frame clones and lacks some. In the table there are 250,000 to 300,000 clones, roughly 90% of which are singletons. The specimen sequenced was peripheral blood. The source is a man aged 50 to 60 with acute or convalescent COVID-19.

The CDR3 region has the DNA TGTGCCAGCAGCCAAGGAGGGCCGGGCACTGAAGCTTTCTTT. Protein: CASSQGGPGTEAFF. The V and J genes are TRBV3-1 (or the pseudogene TRBV3-2) and TRBJ1-1; D is uncertain. The ends were cut back, 1 base at V and 4 bases at J, with 10 bases in the middle. This CDR3 region has 14 residues. The V gene's germline CDR1 is LGHDT and CDR2 YNNKEL (reference sequence).

The V gene is TRBV5-4, the J gene TRBJ1-5; no clear D. Germline assignment: CDR1 SGHNT and CDR2 YYREEE (reference sequence). Trimming stripped 0 bases from V and 9 bases from J, with 10 bases between. The CDR3 is 13 amino acids. CDR3 DNA: TGTGCCAGCAGCTTGGAACCGGGTTTGCCCCAGCATTTT. It encodes CASSLEPGLPQHF.

The J gene is TRBJ2-7, the V gene TRBV7-6, with D unclear. The CDR3 is 13 amino acids. V was pared by 2 bases and J by 6 bases, with 11 bases between. Looked up from germline, CDR1 is SGHVS and CDR2 is FNYEAQ. The CDR3 spells CASSLSGLREQYF. The CDR3 DNA reads as TGTGCCAGCAGCTTAAGTGGGCTACGCGAGCAGTACTTC.

V usage is TRBV24-1 and J usage is TRBJ2-1, with 13 bases lining up with TRBD2. The CDR3 is 17 residues long. Germline assignment: CDR1 KGHDR and CDR2 SFDVKD. V lost 2 bases, J lost 5 bases, and 5 bases stayed unmatched. Here the CDR3 reads CATSDSRTSGGDNEQFF. In nucleotides, the CDR3 is TGTGCCACCAGTGATTCCCGGACTAGCGGGGGAGACAATGAGCAGTTCTTC.

This rearrangement joins TRBV18 to TRBJ1-1, with no clear D. The CDR3 contains 14 residues. Trimming took 4 bases from V and 3 from J, leaving 12 bases between them. Germline CDR1 is KGHSH and CDR2 is LQKENI. The CDR3 DNA follows: TGTGCCAGCTCACTAAGTCACGGTTACACTGAAGCTTTCTTT. Amino acid sequence: CASSLSHGYTEAFF. Supplemented by reference TRBV18 and TRBJ1-1, the full variable domain reads NAGVMQNPRHLVRRRGQEARLRCSPMKGHSHVYWYRQLPEEGLKFMVYLQKENIIDESGMPKERFSAEFPKEGPSILRIQQVVRGDSAAYFCASSLSHGYTEAFFGQGTRLTVV.

This clone has only a few counts. J is TRBJ1-5 and V is TRBV2; 7 positions agree with TRBD1. Germline V gene sequence: CDR1 SNHLY, CDR2 FYNNEI. The CDR3 runs to 14 residues. With 11 bases clipped from V and 3 bases from J, the junction kept 10 bases outside the gene matches. CDR3 nucleotides: TGTGCCCGATCGGCCGGGACAGACAATCAGCCCCAGCATTTT. Translation gives CARSAGTDNQPQHF.

In this sample, this clone turned up a few times. The chain couples TRBV3-1 (or the pseudogene TRBV3-2) to TRBJ1-1; 7 bases line up with TRBD1. CDR1 is LGHDT and CDR2 is YNNKEL in the germline V gene (reference sequence). The length of the CDR3 is 13 residues. After removal of 5 bases from V and 5 bases from J, the junction contained 5 bases not matched to a gene. The CDR3 sequence is CASSARQGTEAFF. CDR3 DNA sequence: TGTGCCAGCAGCGCCCGACAGGGTACTGAAGCTTTCTTT.

The chain recombines TRBV6-6 with TRBJ1-1; TRBD1 is a possible D gene (5 bases). From germline, CDR1 is MNHNY and CDR2 SVGAGI (reference sequence). This CDR3 has 11 amino acids. Trimming left V 7 bases short and J 11 bases short, with 14 bases between. The CDR3 protein is CASTSGGAAFF. The DNA for the CDR3 is TGTGCCAGCACATCCGGGGGAGCGGCTTTCTTT.

There are a few counts of this clone. The chain employs TRBV27 and TRBJ1-2, with unresolved D. The ends were cut back, 7 bases at V and 7 bases at J, with 13 bases in the middle. This CDR3 is built from 12 residues. Looked up from germline, CDR1 is MNHEY and CDR2 is SMNVEV (reference sequence). This CDR3 is CASKKEEGGYTF. The CDR3 coding sequence is TGTGCCAGCAAAAAGGAGGAGGGTGGCTACACCTTC.

On this clone itself: The identical CDR3 is also encoded by other nucleotide sequences in the sample. The rearrangement joins TRBV7-9 to TRBJ1-6, with 9 bases matching TRBD1. Germline V gene sequence: CDR1 SEHNR, CDR2 FQNEAQ (reference sequence). This CDR3 region has 14 residues. J lost 10 bases, V lost 3 bases, and 4 bases had no gene match. The CDR3 is CASSFRQGGSPLHF. In nucleotides, the CDR3 is TGTGCCAGCAGCTTCCGACAGGGGGGATCACCCCTCCACTTT.

The rearrangement joins TRBV7-9 to TRBJ2-3; 9 nucleotides align to TRBD1. Trimming removed 5 bases from V and 3 bases from J; junction bases left unmatched: 6. From germline, CDR1 is SEHNR and CDR2 FQNEAQ (reference sequence). There are 15 residues in the CDR3. CDR3 sequence: CASSQTGGGTDTQYF. CDR3 sequence (DNA): TGTGCCAGCAGCCAGACAGGGGGAGGAACAGATACGCAGTATTTT.